The 20 T cell receptor beta chains presented below share a single source sample, sequenced in a study of technical replicates of blood from a few donors (dated by TCRdb to the late 2010s). The library was prepared using the immunoSEQ multiplex PCR assay. The clones in this table, taken by TCRdb from immuneACCESS, are in-frame only. Not every clone is retained; where verified, under half of the shortfall comes from an unresolved V gene, and the cause of the rest is unknown. The sample table holds about 100,000 clones, of which about 94% were seen once. The leading ten clones occupy roughly 0.26% of the sample. Sequenced input: T cells isolated from PBMCs. The receptors derive from a human donor in good health.

The chain carries TRBV11-2 and TRBJ2-7; a weak D match, TRBD1 (5 bases). Germline V CDR1 and CDR2: SGHAT, FQNNGV. CDR3 length equals 16 residues. The V gene lost 0 bases and the J gene lost 2 bases, with 14 bases spanning the gap. CDR3 bases: TGTGCCAGCAGCTTAGATGCGCTAGGGGCGGCCTACGAGCAGTACTTC. This encodes CASSLDALGAAYEQYF.

The chain couples TRBV11-2 to TRBJ2-1; TRBD1 agrees at 8 bases. The length of the CDR3 is 15 residues. Per germline, CDR1 SGHAT and CDR2 FQNNGV. V shed 1 base, J shed 2 bases, and the junction held 1 base outside the gene matches. Written as DNA, the CDR3 is TGTGCCAGCAGCTTAGGGACAGGGACCTACAATGAGCAGTTCTTC. Translated, it gives CASSLGTGTYNEQFF.

This chain joins TRBV28 and TRBJ1-1; D is uncertain. This CDR3 is built from 14 residues. V lost 8 bases and J 1 base, leaving 14 bases between the germline ends. The germline V gene has CDR1 MDHEN and CDR2 SYDVKM. The CDR3 reads CASPPRNTNTEAFF. As DNA, the CDR3 is TGTGCCAGCCCACCGCGGAATACGAACACTGAAGCTTTCTTT. Complete variable domain (other parts from reference TRBV28 and TRBJ1-1): DVKVTQSSRYLVKRTGEKVFLECVQDMDHENMFWYRQDPGLGLRLIYFSYDVKMKEKGDIPEGYSVSREKKERFSLILESASTNQTSMYLCASPPRNTNTEAFFGQGTRLTVV.

This clone was detected only once. This rearrangement joins TRBV9 to TRBJ2-1; D is unclear. The CDR3 sequence is 14 residues long. V shed 5 bases and J shed 0 bases, with 9 bases lying between them. Germline CDR1 and CDR2: SGDLS and YYNGEE. In DNA form, the CDR3 reads TGTGCCAGCAGTGAGTCGAGCTCCTACAATGAGCAGTTCTTC. This encodes CASSESSSYNEQFF. Looking up the rest from reference TRBV9 and TRBJ2-1 gives the full variable domain: DSGVTQTPKHLITATGQRVTLRCSPRSGDLSVYWYQQSLDQGLQFLIQYYNGEERAKGNILERFSAQQFPDLHSELNLSSLELGDSALYFCASSESSSYNEQFFGPGTRLTVL.

The chain couples TRBV2 to TRBJ2-5; D gene uncertain. The CDR3 covers 14 residues. Germline values: CDR1 SNHLY, CDR2 FYNNEI. V lost 1 base, J lost 5 bases, and 11 bases lay in between. CDR3 in amino acids: CASSEGVRWETQYF. The CDR3 DNA is TGTGCCAGCAGTGAAGGTGTGCGCTGGGAGACCCAGTACTTC.

J is TRBJ1-1 and V is TRBV18; D gene uncertain. Trimming shortened V by 8 bases and J by 1 base, and 17 bases separated the two germline ends. Germline V gene data show CDR1 as KGHSH and CDR2 as LQKENI. The CDR3 runs to 15 residues. CDR3 residues: CASTQDSQGNTEAFF. CDR3 nucleotides: TGTGCCAGCACCCAGGATTCACAAGGGAACACTGAAGCTTTCTTT. The whole variable domain, filled in from reference TRBV18 and TRBJ1-1, reads NAGVMQNPRHLVRRRGQEARLRCSPMKGHSHVYWYRQLPEEGLKFMVYLQKENIIDESGMPKERFSAEFPKEGPSILRIQQVVRGDSAAYFCASTQDSQGNTEAFFGQGTRLTVV.

This sequence joins TRBV19 and TRBJ2-5; perhaps TRBD1 as D (6 bases). V was shortened by 6 bases and J by 5 bases, with 16 bases between the two germline ends. The CDR3 is made up of 14 amino acids. Germline V gives CDR1 LNHDA, CDR2 SQIVND (reference sequence). CDR3 amino acids: CASSGRDIRETQYF. For the CDR3, the DNA is TGTGCCAGTAGCGGCCGGGACATACGGGAGACCCAGTACTTC.

This rearrangement joins TRBV7-9 to TRBJ1-3; D is possibly TRBD1 (6 bases). V was clipped by 1 base and J by 4 bases, with 11 bases between them. In germline, CDR1 is SEHNR, CDR2 FQNEAQ (reference sequence). The CDR3 sequence is 15 residues long. CDR3 DNA: TGTGCCAGCAGCTTAGTACAGGGCTCCGGAAACACCATATATTTT. It encodes CASSLVQGSGNTIYF.

This rearrangement joins TRBV19 to TRBJ1-4; D is perhaps TRBD1 (6 bases). With 8 bases removed from V and 4 bases from J, the gap between germline ends came to 14 bases. The CDR3 is 14 residues long. The germline V gene has CDR1 LNHDA and CDR2 SQIVND (reference sequence). The CDR3 sequence is CASSYRVGNEKLFF. CDR3 nucleotides: TGTGCCAGTTCCTACAGGGTTGGTAATGAAAAACTGTTTTTT. The full variable domain, with the rest looked up from reference TRBV19 and TRBJ1-4, is DGGITQSPKYLFRKEGQNVTLSCEQNLNHDAMYWYRQDPGQGLRLIYYSQIVNDFQKGDIAEGYSVSREKKESFPLTVTSAQKNPTAFYLCASSYRVGNEKLFFGSGTQLSVL.

This rearrangement joins TRBV2 to TRBJ2-1; a possible D gene is TRBD2 (6 bases). The CDR3 covers 14 residues. CDR1 and CDR2 (germline): SNHLY, FYNNEI. The germline V and J ends were trimmed by 5 bases and 8 bases, with 16 bases remaining between them. CDR3 protein: CASSSGEDVHEQFF. The CDR3 nucleotides read TGTGCCAGCAGTTCGGGAGAGGATGTCCATGAGCAGTTCTTC.

The chain has TRBV18 and TRBJ2-5; D is ambiguous. Germline CDR1 is KGHSH and CDR2 is LQKENI. The CDR3 sequence is 13 residues long. Trimming stripped 6 bases from V and 1 base from J, with 9 bases between. In nucleotides, the CDR3 is TGTGCCAGCTCCCTCGACACCCAAGAGACCCAGTACTTC. This gives the protein CASSLDTQETQYF.

V and J are TRBV2 and TRBJ2-7, with 7 bases matching TRBD2. The V segment lost 8 bases and the J segment 2 bases; nucleotides outside the gene matches: 6. The germline CDR1 and CDR2 sequences are SNHLY and FYNNEI. This CDR3 contains 13 residues. Written as DNA, the CDR3 is TGTGCCAGCTGCGCGGGGGATACCTACGAGCAGTACTTC. It encodes CASCAGDTYEQYF.

This chain links TRBV9 with TRBJ2-2; 10 bases agree with TRBD1. CDR3 length: 15 residues. V lost 0 bases to trimming and J lost 6 bases; unmatched junction nucleotides: 2. CDR1 SGDLS and CDR2 YYNGEE come from the germline V gene. CDR3 DNA sequence: TGTGCCAGCAGCGTAGGAGGACAGGGGGCCGGGGAGCTGTTTTTT. This translates into CASSVGGQGAGELFF.

This clone was observed once. The chain joins TRBV11-3 to TRBJ2-5; 7 nucleotides line up with TRBD2. This CDR3 is built from 14 residues. V was clipped by 2 bases and J by 9 bases; unmatched bases: 9. The V gene's germline CDR1 is SGHNT and CDR2 YENEEA. This chain's CDR3 is CASSLLGGGGPQYF. The CDR3 coding sequence is TGTGCCAGCAGCTTACTCGGAGGCGGGGGACCCCAGTACTTC.

The rearrangement links TRBV5-4 to TRBJ2-7; TRBD2 aligns across 7 bases. Germline loops: CDR1 SGHNT, CDR2 YYREEE (reference sequence). The junction had 6 bases not matched to a gene; V was cut back by 4 bases and J by 5 bases. This CDR3 has 13 residues. CDR3 sequence reads: CASSLTGGNEQYF. For the CDR3, the DNA is TGTGCCAGCAGCCTGACGGGGGGAAACGAGCAGTACTTC.

The chain couples TRBV9 to TRBJ2-7; weak D call: TRBD2 (6 bases). Germline CDR1 and CDR2: SGDLS and YYNGEE. The CDR3 runs 15 residues. The V and J ends lost 2 bases and 7 bases respectively, with 19 bases between them. The CDR3 spells CASSVSGTFDWEQYF. Written as DNA, the CDR3 is TGTGCCAGCAGCGTTTCCGGGACTTTTGATTGGGAGCAGTACTTC.

CDR3 sequence reads: CSDTGLDPGNTIYF. DNA of the CDR3: TGCAGCGATACAGGCTTAGACCCTGGAAACACCATATATTTT. V usage is TRBV29-1 and J usage is TRBJ1-3, with D tentatively TRBD1 (5 bases). CDR1 SQVTM and CDR2 ANQGSEA come from the germline V gene. The ends were cut back, 7 bases at V and 2 bases at J, with 15 bases in the middle. The CDR3 sequence is 14 residues long.

The rearrangement links TRBV11-2 to TRBJ1-1; D ambiguous. The ends were cut back, 3 bases at V and 4 bases at J, with 9 bases in the middle. This CDR3 comprises 13 residues. Per germline, CDR1 SGHAT and CDR2 FQNNGV. The CDR3 nucleotides read TGTGCCAGCAGCTTCCTGAGGGTCACTGAAGCTTTCTTT. It encodes CASSFLRVTEAFF.

J is TRBJ2-2 and V is TRBV4-1, with 8 bases aligning to TRBD2. The CDR3 is 18 residues long. CDR1 is MGHRA, CDR2 YSYEKL, per germline. Trimming at V came to 2 bases and at J to 2 bases, leaving 10 bases not matched to a gene. CDR3: CASSQYSGLAENTGELFF. The CDR3, as DNA: TGCGCCAGCAGCCAATACTCCGGACTAGCCGAAAACACCGGGGAGCTGTTTTTT.

V is TRBV5-1 and J is TRBJ1-2; the match to TRBD1 covers 8 bases. This CDR3 spans 13 amino acids. Germline V lookup: CDR1 SGHRS, CDR2 YFSETQ. V gave up 4 bases and J gave up 8 bases; unmatched junction bases: 7. CDR3 coding DNA: TGCGCCAGCAGCACGACAGGGGAACGAGGCTACACCTTC. Protein sequence: CASSTTGERGYTF.